One sample yielded the 23 T cell receptor beta chains listed below, sequenced in a study of T cell repertoires in cytomegalovirus infection. TCRdb passed the reads through MiXCR, listing each CDR3 protein once. The sample lists 450,000 to 600,000 distinct CDR3 sequences, 30% to 40% occurring once. These TCRs are of unknown antigen specificity. Sequences were derived from cultured PBMCs, sampled from culture after CMV antigen stimulation. These receptors were collected from a human donor in good health (CMV status not recorded). Some clones in this sample may be carry-over from other donors' samples.

This chain links TRBV6-2 or TRBV6-3 with TRBJ1-1; perhaps TRBD1 as D (6 bases). Germline V lookup: CDR1 MNHEY, CDR2 SVGEGT. The CDR3 sequence is 15 residues long. With 1 base removed from V and 1 base from J, the gap between germline ends came to 10 bases. CDR3 amino acids: CASSYYFRGNTEAFF. In DNA, the CDR3 is TGTGCCAGCAGTTACTATTTCAGGGGGAACACTGAAGCTTTCTTT.

The genes are TRBV2 and TRBJ2-5, with 7 nucleotides matching TRBD2. J was trimmed by 0 bases and V by 7 bases; bases with no gene match: 17. Germline assignment: CDR1 SNHLY and CDR2 FYNNEI. The CDR3 consists of 18 residues. The CDR3 loop is CASMSWSSGATDQETQYF. The DNA for the CDR3 is TGTGCCAGCATGTCGTGGTCTAGCGGAGCGACCGACCAAGAGACCCAGTACTTC.

The J gene is TRBJ1-1, the V gene TRBV7-9, with 8 positions matching TRBD1. The germline CDR1 and CDR2 sequences are SEHNR and FQNEAQ (reference sequence). This CDR3 has 14 amino acids. V was pared by 1 base and J by 7 bases, with 5 bases of the junction left unmatched. The CDR3 here is CASSLGGTGIEAFF. For the CDR3, the DNA is TGTGCCAGCAGCTTAGGGGGGACAGGAATTGAAGCTTTCTTT.

This clonotype showed up many times. The chain links TRBV7-6 to TRBJ1-4, with a tentative D call TRBD1 (6 bases). CDR3 size: 16 residues. Looked up from germline, CDR1 is SGHVS and CDR2 is FNYEAQ. V lost 4 bases and J 0 bases, leaving 12 bases between the germline ends. The CDR3 protein is CASSYRTAATNEKLFF. The CDR3 DNA sequence: TGTGCCAGCAGCTACAGGACAGCTGCAACTAATGAAAAACTGTTTTTT.

This clonotype came up many times. The chain is built from TRBV28 and TRBJ2-1, with D possibly TRBD1 on 6 matching bases. The V end was cut by 6 bases, the J end by 0 bases, with 18 bases between. This CDR3 region has 17 residues. Per the germline V gene, CDR1 is MDHEN and CDR2 is SYDVKM. CDR3 DNA sequence: TGTGCCAGCAGGACCCAATACAGGGCCAGCTCCTACAATGAGCAGTTCTTC. Its protein product is CASRTQYRASSYNEQFF.

A few counts support this clonotype. The chain couples TRBV19 to TRBJ1-4, with a tentative D call TRBD1 (6 bases). Germline lookup yields CDR1 LNHDA and CDR2 SQIVND (reference sequence). V gave up 5 bases and J gave up 5 bases, with 15 bases separating them. The CDR3 runs 15 residues. The CDR3 loop reads CASSARGGLNEKLFF. Here the CDR3 DNA reads TGTGCCAGTAGTGCTCGCGGGGGCCTAAATGAAAAACTGTTTTTT.

The chain has TRBV6-8 and TRBJ2-3; D is unclear. The V gene's germline CDR1 is MNHGY and CDR2 SAAAGT. The ends were cut back, 6 bases at V and 2 bases at J, with 18 bases in the middle. CDR3 size: 16 residues. CDR3 DNA: TGTGCCAGCAGCTTCACCTTCTCGGACCTCACAGATACGCAGTATTTT. It translates to CASSFTFSDLTDTQYF.

This chain links TRBV4-1 with TRBJ2-3; TRBD2 aligns across 11 bases. CDR3 size: 17 residues. V lost 4 bases, J lost 6 bases, and 12 bases stayed unmatched. CDR1 MGHRA and CDR2 YSYEKL come from the germline V gene. The CDR3 is CASSPRRIAGGSDTQYF. In DNA form, the CDR3 reads TGCGCCAGCAGCCCGCGCCGCATAGCGGGAGGGTCTGATACGCAGTATTTT.

The chain uses TRBV28 and TRBJ1-2; unclear D gene. Germline lookup yields CDR1 MDHEN and CDR2 SYDVKM. The length of the CDR3 is 12 residues. Trimming pared 5 bases from V and 8 bases from J, leaving 12 bases between. The CDR3 bases are TGTGCCAGCAGTGTTGAGATGGGGGGCTACACCTTC. This codes for CASSVEMGGYTF.

This rearrangement joins TRBV4-1 to TRBJ1-5; 7 bases match TRBD1. The CDR3 covers 16 residues. Germline CDR1 is MGHRA and CDR2 is YSYEKL. Losses at the gene ends were 0 bases for V and 6 bases for J; bases not matched to a gene: 8. The CDR3 coding sequence is TGCGCCAGCAGCCAAGATCTTGACAGGGCGTCTCAGCCCCAGCATTTT. Translated, it gives CASSQDLDRASQPQHF.

This clonotype was picked up a small number of times. The chain has TRBV6-2 or TRBV6-3 and TRBJ2-1; a possible D gene is TRBD2 (5 bases). Trimming removed 6 bases from V and 2 bases from J, with 11 bases in between. Germline V gene data show CDR1 as MNHEY and CDR2 as SVGEGT. The CDR3 extends over 14 amino acids. The CDR3 nucleotides read TGTGCCAGCAGCCGCTCGACTACCTACAATGAGCAGTTCTTC. Translated, it gives CASSRSTTYNEQFF.

This clonotype has a handful of counts. The CDR3 DNA reads TGTGCCAGCAGCTTGGTGTCAGGGTTCCCTGAAGCTTTCTTT. Protein: CASSLVSGFPEAFF. The chain uses TRBV7-9 and TRBJ1-1; a possible D gene is TRBD1 (5 bases). The V and J ends lost 3 bases and 6 bases respectively, with 14 bases between them. This CDR3 comprises 14 residues. The germline CDR1 and CDR2 sequences are SEHNR and FQNEAQ (reference sequence).

A few counts support this clonotype. The gene calls are TRBV19 and TRBJ2-2; 7 nucleotides agree with TRBD2. In germline, CDR1 is LNHDA, CDR2 SQIVND (reference sequence). The CDR3 totals 16 residues. J lost 2 bases, V lost 3 bases, and 6 bases had no gene match. As DNA, the CDR3 is TGTGCCAGTAGTATGGGACTACTCCCTAACACCGGGGAGCTGTTTTTT. Amino acids: CASSMGLLPNTGELFF. Full variable domain (missing parts from reference TRBV19 and TRBJ2-2): DGGITQSPKYLFRKEGQNVTLSCEQNLNHDAMYWYRQDPGQGLRLIYYSQIVNDFQKGDIAEGYSVSREKKESFPLTVTSAQKNPTAFYLCASSMGLLPNTGELFFGEGSRLTVL.

This clonotype was recorded many times. CDR3 sequence (DNA): TGTGCCACCCGACCGGGACAGGGGGGCAATGAGCAGTTCTTC. Protein sequence: CATRPGQGGNEQFF. This sequence joins TRBV7-2 and TRBJ2-1, with TRBD1 identical over 11 bases. This CDR3 is built from 14 residues. Germline values: CDR1 SGHTA, CDR2 FQGNSA. The J segment lost 6 bases and the V segment lost 10 bases, leaving 8 bases of the junction unmatched.

V usage is TRBV24-1 and J usage is TRBJ1-4; D is perhaps TRBD1 (6 bases). The germline CDR1 and CDR2 sequences are KGHDR and SFDVKD. V lost 5 bases to trimming and J lost 5 bases, with 11 bases between them. This CDR3 is 14 amino acids long. CDR3 in amino acids: CATSGGGLNEKLFF. The CDR3 DNA reads as TGTGCCACCAGTGGGGGGGGGCTGAATGAAAAACTGTTTTTT.

The chain carries TRBV2 and TRBJ2-4; 8 nucleotides match TRBD1. This CDR3 region has 12 residues. Looked up from germline, CDR1 is SNHLY and CDR2 is FYNNEI. J gave up 7 bases and V 6 bases, and 2 bases lay outside the gene matches. CDR3: CASRGDRNIQYF. The CDR3, as DNA: TGTGCCAGCAGGGGGGACAGGAACATTCAGTACTTC. The variable domain in full, with the rest retrieved from reference TRBV2 and TRBJ2-4, is EPEVTQTPSHQVTQMGQEVILRCVPISNHLYFYWYRQILGQKVEFLVSFYNNEISEKSEIFDDQFSVERPDGSNFTLKIRSTKLEDSAMYFCASRGDRNIQYFGAGTRLSVL.

This chain connects TRBV27 to TRBJ2-4; 10 positions match TRBD1. Looked up from germline, CDR1 is MNHEY and CDR2 is SMNVEV (reference sequence). This CDR3 spans 13 amino acids. V shed 4 bases and J 7 bases; nucleotides not matched to a gene: 1. The CDR3 reads CASSWTGGNIQYF. The CDR3 bases are TGTGCCAGCAGTTGGACAGGGGGGAACATTCAGTACTTC.

This clonotype was seen only once. The V and J genes are TRBV7-4 and TRBJ2-3; D not certain. CDR1 and CDR2 from the germline V gene are SGHVT and SQSDAQ. Trimming pared 1 base from V and 7 bases from J, leaving 9 bases between. The CDR3 sequence is 13 residues long. The CDR3: CASSLGRRNTQYF. The CDR3 DNA sequence: TGTGCCAGCAGCTTAGGCCGCCGAAATACGCAGTATTTT.

This clonotype has a handful of counts. The rearrangement links TRBV4-1 to TRBJ2-5; no reliable D call. Germline lookup yields CDR1 MGHRA and CDR2 YSYEKL. This CDR3 is 14 amino acids long. V was cut by 0 bases and J by 5 bases, with 10 bases left in between. CDR3 amino acids: CASSQDRERETQYF. Here the CDR3 DNA reads TGCGCCAGCAGCCAAGATCGAGAACGGGAGACCCAGTACTTC.

This clonotype was picked up one time. One end of the junction fails to match germline, which may point to a read error. J is TRBJ1-1 and V is TRBV12-3 or TRBV12-4, with D possibly TRBD1 on 5 matching bases. There are 15 residues in the CDR3. The CDR3 DNA reads TGTGCCAGCAGGTTTCGGCCCCCCATGGACACTGAAGCTCTCTTT. It specifies CASRFRPPMDTEALF.

This clonotype has at least ten counts. CDR3 sequence: CASSSQGTYNEQFF. As DNA, the CDR3 is TGTGCCAGCAGTTCCCAAGGCACCTACAATGAGCAGTTCTTC. The chain recombines TRBV6-2 or TRBV6-3 with TRBJ2-1; D unresolved. Trimming shortened V by 4 bases and J by 2 bases, and 9 bases separated the two germline ends. From germline, CDR1 is MNHEY and CDR2 SVGEGT. There are 14 residues in the CDR3.

A few counts support this clonotype. V is TRBV19 and J is TRBJ2-7, with 14 nucleotides matching TRBD2. The V gene end was trimmed by 4 bases and the J gene end by 2 bases; junction bases not matched to a gene: 4. Germline CDR1 LNHDA, CDR2 SQIVND (reference sequence). The CDR3 has 16 residues. Here the CDR3 DNA reads TGTGCCAGTAGTACCGGGACTAGCGGGGGTACCTACGAGCAGTACTTC. Residues: CASSTGTSGGTYEQYF.

This clonotype was seen more than once but under ten times. This chain joins TRBV7-2 and TRBJ1-2, with 9 bases matching TRBD1. The V gene end was trimmed by 2 bases and the J gene end by 2 bases; junction bases not matched to a gene: 6. Germline-derived CDR1 and CDR2 are SGHTA and FQGNSA. This CDR3 comprises 16 residues. The CDR3 spells CASSLRTGAENYGYTF. The CDR3 nucleotides are TGTGCCAGCAGCTTACGGACAGGGGCGGAGAACTATGGCTACACCTTC.